This T cell receptor (beta chain) came from a study of T cells after yellow fever vaccination. About the study: Those fractions that held only low numbers of cells were prepared using the SMART-Seq v4 Ultra Low Input RNA kit. Study findings and constraints: The presence of abundant clonotypes contaminating from the bulk population was possible in FACS-sorted repertoires.

Germline V gene lookup returns CDR1 SQVTM and CDR2 ANQGSEA. This CDR3 has 16 amino acids. Trimming shortened V by 2 bases and J by 2 bases, and 18 bases separated the two germline ends. There are many counts of this clonotype. Antigen: not known. MiXCR, run by TCRdb on the 5' RACE reads, gives a single entry per CDR3 protein. The sample records 300,000 to 400,000 distinct CDR3 sequences, 12% being singletons. The starting material was CD4+ T cells sorted from PBMCs, obtained 15 days after the yellow fever booster vaccination. The clonotype was recovered from a man between 18 and 35 years old who received the YFV17D yellow fever vaccine. V and J are TRBV29-1 and TRBJ2-5, with a tentative D call TRBD1 (5 bases). CDR3 DNA: TGCAGCGTTGAACGCGAATATCCGACAGTGCAAGAGACCCAGTACTTC. This encodes CSVEREYPTVQETQYF.